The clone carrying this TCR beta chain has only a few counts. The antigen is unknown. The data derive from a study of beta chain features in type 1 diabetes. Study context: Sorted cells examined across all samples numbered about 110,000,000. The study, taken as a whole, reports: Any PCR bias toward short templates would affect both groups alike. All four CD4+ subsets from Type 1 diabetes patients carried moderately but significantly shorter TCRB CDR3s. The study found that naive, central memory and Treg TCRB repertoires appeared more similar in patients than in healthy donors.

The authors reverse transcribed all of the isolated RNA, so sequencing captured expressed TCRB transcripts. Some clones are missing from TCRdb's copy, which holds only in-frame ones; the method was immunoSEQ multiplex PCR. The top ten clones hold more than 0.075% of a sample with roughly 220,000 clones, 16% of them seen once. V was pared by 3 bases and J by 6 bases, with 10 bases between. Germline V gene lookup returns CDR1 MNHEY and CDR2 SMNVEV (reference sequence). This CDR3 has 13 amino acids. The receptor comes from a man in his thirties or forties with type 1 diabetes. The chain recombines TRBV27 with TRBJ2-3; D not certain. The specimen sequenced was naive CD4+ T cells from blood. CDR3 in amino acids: CASSFGLEDTQYF. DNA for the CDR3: TGTGCCAGCAGTTTCGGTCTCGAGGATACGCAGTATTTT.